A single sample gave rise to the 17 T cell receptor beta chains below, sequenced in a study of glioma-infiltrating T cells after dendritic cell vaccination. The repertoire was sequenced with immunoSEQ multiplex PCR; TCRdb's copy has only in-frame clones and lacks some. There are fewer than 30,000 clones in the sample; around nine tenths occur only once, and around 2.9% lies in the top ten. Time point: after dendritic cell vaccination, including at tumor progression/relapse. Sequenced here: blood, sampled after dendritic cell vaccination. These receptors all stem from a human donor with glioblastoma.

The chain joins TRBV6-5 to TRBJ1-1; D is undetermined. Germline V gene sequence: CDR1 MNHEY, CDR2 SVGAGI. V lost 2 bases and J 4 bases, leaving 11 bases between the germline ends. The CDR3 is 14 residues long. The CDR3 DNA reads TGTGCCAGCAGTTACGATTGGGGAGGCACTGAAGCTTTCTTT. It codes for CASSYDWGGTEAFF.

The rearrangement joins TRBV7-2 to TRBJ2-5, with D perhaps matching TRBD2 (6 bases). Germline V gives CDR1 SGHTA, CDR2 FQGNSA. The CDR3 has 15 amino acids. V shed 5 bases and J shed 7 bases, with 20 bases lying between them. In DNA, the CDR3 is TGTGCCAGCAGCCGATTAGCGGAACCCACCGTGACCCAGTACTTC. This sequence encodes CASSRLAEPTVTQYF.

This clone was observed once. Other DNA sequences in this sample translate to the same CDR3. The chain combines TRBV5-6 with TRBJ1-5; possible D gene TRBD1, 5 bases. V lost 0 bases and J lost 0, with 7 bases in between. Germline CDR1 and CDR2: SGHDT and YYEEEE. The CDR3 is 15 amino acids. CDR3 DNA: TGTGCCAGCAGCTTGGGGGGCTATAGCAATCAGCCCCAGCATTTT. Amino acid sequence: CASSLGGYSNQPQHF. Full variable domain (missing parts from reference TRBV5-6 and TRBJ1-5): DAGVTQSPTHLIKTRGQQVTLRCSPKSGHDTVSWYQQALGQGPQFIFQYYEEEERQRGNFPDRFSGHQFPNYSSELNVNALLLGDSALYLCASSLGGYSNQPQHFGDGTRLSIL.

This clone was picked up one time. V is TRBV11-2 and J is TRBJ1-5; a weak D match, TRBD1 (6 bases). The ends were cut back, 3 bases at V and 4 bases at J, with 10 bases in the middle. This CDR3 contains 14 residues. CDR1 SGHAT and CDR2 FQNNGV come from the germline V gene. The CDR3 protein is CASSFGQSNQPQHF. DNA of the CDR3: TGTGCCAGCAGCTTTGGACAGTCAAATCAGCCCCAGCATTTT.

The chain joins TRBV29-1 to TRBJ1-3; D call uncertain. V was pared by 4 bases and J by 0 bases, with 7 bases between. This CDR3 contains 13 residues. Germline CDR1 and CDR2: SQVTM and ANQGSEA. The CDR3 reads CSVALFSGNTIYF. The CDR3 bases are TGCAGCGTTGCTCTATTCTCTGGAAACACCATATATTTT.

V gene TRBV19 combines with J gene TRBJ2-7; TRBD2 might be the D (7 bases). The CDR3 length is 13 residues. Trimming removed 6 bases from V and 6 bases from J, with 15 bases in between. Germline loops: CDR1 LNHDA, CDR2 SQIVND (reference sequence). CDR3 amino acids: CASSHRGAFEQYF. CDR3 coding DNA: TGTGCCAGTAGCCACCGGGGGGCCTTCGAGCAGTACTTC.

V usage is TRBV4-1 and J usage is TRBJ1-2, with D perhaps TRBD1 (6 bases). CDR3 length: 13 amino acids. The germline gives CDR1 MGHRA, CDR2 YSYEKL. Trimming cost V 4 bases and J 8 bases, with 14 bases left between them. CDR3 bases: TGCGCCAGCAGCCGAACAGGGCTTCAGGGCTACACCTTC. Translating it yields CASSRTGLQGYTF.

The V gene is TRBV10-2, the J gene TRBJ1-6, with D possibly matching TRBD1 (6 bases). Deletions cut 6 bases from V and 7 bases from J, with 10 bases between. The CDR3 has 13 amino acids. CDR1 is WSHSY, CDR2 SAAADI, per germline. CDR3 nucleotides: TGCGCCAGCAGGGGGACAACCAATTCACCCCTCCACTTT. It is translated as CASRGTTNSPLHF.

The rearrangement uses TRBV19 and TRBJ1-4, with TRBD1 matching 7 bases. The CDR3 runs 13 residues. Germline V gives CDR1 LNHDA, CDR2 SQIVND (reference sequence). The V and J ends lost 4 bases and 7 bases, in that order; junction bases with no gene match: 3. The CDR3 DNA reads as TGTGCCAGTAGTACCCGGGACAGTGAAAAACTGTTTTTT. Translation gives CASSTRDSEKLFF. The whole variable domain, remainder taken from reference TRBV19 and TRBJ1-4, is DGGITQSPKYLFRKEGQNVTLSCEQNLNHDAMYWYRQDPGQGLRLIYYSQIVNDFQKGDIAEGYSVSREKKESFPLTVTSAQKNPTAFYLCASSTRDSEKLFFGSGTQLSVL.

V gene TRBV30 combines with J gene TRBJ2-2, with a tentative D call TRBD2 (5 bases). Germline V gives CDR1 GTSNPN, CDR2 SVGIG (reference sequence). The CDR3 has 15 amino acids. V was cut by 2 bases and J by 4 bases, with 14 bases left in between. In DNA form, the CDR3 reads TGTGCCTGGAGTTCTCGCGGGCTGGGCACCGGGGAGCTGTTTTTT. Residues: CAWSSRGLGTGELFF.

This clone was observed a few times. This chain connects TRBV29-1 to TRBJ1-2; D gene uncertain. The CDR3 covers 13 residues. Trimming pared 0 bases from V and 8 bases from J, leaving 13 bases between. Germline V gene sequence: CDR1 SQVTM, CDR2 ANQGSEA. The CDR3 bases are TGCAGCGTTGAAGATTTGAGGGTTGGCGGCTACACCTTC. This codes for CSVEDLRVGGYTF.

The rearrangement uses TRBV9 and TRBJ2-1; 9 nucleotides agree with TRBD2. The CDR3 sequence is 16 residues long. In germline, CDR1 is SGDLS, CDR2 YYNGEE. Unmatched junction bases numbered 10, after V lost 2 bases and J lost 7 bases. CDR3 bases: TGTGCCAGCAGCGTGAATAGCGGGGGCCACGGGAATGAGCAGTTCTTC. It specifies CASSVNSGGHGNEQFF.

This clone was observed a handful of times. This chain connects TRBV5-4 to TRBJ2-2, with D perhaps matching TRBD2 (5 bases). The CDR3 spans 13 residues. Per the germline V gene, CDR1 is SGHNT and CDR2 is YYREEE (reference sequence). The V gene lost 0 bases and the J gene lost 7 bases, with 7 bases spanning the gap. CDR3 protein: CASSLGGNGELFF. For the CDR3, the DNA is TGTGCCAGCAGCTTGGGAGGGAACGGGGAGCTGTTTTTT.

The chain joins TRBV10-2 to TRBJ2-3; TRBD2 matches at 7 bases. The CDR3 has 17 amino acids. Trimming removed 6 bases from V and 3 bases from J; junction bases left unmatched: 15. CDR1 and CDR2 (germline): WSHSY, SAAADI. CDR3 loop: CASRGSKSGARTDTQYF. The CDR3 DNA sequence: TGCGCCAGCAGGGGGTCCAAGAGCGGGGCAAGGACAGATACGCAGTATTTT.

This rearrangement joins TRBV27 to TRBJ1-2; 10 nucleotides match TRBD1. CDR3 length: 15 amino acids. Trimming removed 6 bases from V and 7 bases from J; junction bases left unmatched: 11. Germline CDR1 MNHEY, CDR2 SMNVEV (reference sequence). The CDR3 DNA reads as TGTGCCAGCAGGACAGGGGGCGTAAATTTGGGTGGCTACACCTTC. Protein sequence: CASRTGGVNLGGYTF.

The CDR3 loop reads CSVGTASYEQYF. The CDR3 nucleotides are TGCAGCGTGGGGACAGCTTCCTACGAGCAGTACTTC. The gene calls are TRBV29-1 and TRBJ2-7; 7 bases line up with TRBD1. Per germline, CDR1 SQVTM and CDR2 ANQGSEA. V lost 6 bases, J lost 1 base, and 3 bases stayed unmatched. This CDR3 has 12 amino acids.

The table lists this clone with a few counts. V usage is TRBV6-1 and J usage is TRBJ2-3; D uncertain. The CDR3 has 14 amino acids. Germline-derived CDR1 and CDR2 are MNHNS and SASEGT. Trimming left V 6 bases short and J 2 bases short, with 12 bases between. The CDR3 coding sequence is TGTGCCAGCAGCCAGGTTATTTCCACAGATACGCAGTATTTT. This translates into CASSQVISTDTQYF.